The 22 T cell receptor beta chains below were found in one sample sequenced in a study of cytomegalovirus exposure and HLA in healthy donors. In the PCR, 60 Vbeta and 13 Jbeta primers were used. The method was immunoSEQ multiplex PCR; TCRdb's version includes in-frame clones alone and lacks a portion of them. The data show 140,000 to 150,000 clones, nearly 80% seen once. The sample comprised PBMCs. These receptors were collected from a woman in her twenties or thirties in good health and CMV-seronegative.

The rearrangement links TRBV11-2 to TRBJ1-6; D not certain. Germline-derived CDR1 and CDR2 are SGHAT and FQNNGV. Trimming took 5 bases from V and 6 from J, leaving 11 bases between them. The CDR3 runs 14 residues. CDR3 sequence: CASSPWAINSPLHF. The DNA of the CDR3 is TGTGCCAGCAGCCCTTGGGCTATTAATTCACCCCTCCACTTT.

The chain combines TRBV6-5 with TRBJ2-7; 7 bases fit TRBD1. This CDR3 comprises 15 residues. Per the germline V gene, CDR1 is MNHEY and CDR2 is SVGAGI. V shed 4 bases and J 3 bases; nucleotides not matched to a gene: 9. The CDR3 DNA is TGTGCCAGCAGTTCATCCACAGGGGTACTCTACGAGCAGTACTTC. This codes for CASSSSTGVLYEQYF.

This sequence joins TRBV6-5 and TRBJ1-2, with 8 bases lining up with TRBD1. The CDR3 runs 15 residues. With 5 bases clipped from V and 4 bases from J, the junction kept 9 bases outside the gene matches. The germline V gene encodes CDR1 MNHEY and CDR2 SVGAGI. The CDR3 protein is CASSRFPGGVYGYTF. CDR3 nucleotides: TGTGCCAGCAGTAGATTTCCAGGGGGCGTCTATGGCTACACCTTC.

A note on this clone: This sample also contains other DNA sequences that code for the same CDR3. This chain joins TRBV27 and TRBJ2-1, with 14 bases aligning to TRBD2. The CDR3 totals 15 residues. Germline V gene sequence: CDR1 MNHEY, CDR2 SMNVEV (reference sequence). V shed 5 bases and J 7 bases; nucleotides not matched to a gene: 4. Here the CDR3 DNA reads TGTGCCAGCAGTCCCGGGACTAGCGGGGGAAATGAGCAGTTCTTC. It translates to CASSPGTSGGNEQFF.

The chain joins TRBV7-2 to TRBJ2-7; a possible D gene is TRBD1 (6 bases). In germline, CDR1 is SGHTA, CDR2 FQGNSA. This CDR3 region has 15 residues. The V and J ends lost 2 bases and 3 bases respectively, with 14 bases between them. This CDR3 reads CASSLPLAGDYEQYF. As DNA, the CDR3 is TGTGCCAGCAGCTTACCTCTTGCAGGGGACTACGAGCAGTACTTC.

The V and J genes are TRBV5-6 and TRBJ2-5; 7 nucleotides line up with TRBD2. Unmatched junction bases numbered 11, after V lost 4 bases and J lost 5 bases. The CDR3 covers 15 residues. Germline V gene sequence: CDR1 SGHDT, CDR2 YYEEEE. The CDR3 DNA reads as TGTGCCAGCAGCGCGAGGGTAGGGAGGGAGGAGACCCAGTACTTC. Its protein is CASSARVGREETQYF.

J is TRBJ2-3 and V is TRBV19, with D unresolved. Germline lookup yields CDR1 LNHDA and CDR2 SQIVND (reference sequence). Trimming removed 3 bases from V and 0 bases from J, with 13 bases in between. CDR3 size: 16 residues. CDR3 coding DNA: TGTGCCAGTAGTATTGGTCCAGCGCCTAGCACAGATACGCAGTATTTT. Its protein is CASSIGPAPSTDTQYF.

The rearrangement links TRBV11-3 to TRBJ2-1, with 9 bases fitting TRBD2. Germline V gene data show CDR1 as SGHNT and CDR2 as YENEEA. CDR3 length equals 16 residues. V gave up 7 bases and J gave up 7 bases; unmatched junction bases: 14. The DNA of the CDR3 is TGTGCCAGCAAGTTATACGACCTAGCGGGGATGAATGAGCAGTTCTTC. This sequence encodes CASKLYDLAGMNEQFF.

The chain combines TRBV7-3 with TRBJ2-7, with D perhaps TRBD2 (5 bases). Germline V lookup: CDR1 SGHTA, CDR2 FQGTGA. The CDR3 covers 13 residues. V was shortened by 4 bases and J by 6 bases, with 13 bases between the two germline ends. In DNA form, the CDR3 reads TGTGCCAGCAGCTCCCGGGGTCTGGGCGAGCAGTACTTC. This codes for CASSSRGLGEQYF.

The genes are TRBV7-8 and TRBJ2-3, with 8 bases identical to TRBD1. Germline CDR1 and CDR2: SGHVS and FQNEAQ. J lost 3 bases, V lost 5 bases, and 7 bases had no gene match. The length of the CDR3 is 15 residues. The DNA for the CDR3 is TGTGCCAGCAGCCCTGACAGGGGTACGACAGATACGCAGTATTTT. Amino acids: CASSPDRGTTDTQYF.

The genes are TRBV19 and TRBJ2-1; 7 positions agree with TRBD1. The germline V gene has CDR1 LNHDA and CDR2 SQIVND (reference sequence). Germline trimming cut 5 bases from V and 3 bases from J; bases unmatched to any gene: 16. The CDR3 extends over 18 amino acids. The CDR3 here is CASSGEQGDRVFYNEQFF. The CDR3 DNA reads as TGTGCCAGTAGTGGGGAACAGGGAGACAGGGTTTTCTACAATGAGCAGTTCTTC.

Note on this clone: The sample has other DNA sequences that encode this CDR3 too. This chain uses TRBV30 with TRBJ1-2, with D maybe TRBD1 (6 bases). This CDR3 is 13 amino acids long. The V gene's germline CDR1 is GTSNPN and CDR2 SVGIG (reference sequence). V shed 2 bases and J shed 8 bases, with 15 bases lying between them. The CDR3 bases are TGTGCCTGGAGTAATACAGGGTCCGGAGGCTACACCTTC. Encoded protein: CAWSNTGSGGYTF.

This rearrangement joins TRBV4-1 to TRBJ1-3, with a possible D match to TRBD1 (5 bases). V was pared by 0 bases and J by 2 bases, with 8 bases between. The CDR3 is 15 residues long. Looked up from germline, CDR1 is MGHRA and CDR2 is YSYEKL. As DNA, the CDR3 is TGCGCCAGCAGCCAAGATTCCAGGGCTGGAAACACCATATATTTT. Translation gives CASSQDSRAGNTIYF.

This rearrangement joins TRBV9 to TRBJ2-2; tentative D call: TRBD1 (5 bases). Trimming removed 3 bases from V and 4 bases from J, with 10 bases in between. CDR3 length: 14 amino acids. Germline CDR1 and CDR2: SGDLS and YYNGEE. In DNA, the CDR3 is TGTGCCAGCAGCGCCCGGCAGGGCACCGGGGAGCTGTTTTTT. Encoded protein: CASSARQGTGELFF.

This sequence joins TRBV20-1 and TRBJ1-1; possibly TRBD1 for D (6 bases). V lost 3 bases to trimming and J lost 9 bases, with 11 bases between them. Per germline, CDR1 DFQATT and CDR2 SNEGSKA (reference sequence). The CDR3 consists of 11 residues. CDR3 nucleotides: TGCAGTGCTAGTCGCACAGGGCAAGCTTTCTTT. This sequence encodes CSASRTGQAFF.

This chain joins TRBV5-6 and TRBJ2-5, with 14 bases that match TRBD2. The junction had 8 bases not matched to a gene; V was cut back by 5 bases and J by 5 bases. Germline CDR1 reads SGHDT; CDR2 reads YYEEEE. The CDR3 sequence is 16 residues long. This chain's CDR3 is CASRERLAGGRETQYF. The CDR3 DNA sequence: TGTGCCAGCAGGGAGCGACTAGCGGGGGGGCGTGAGACCCAGTACTTC.

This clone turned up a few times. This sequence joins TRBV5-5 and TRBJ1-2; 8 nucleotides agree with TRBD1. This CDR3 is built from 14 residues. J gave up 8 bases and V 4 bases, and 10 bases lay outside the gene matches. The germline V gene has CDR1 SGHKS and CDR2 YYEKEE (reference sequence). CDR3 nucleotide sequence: TGTGCCAGCAGCCCGCGGACAGGGTGGTTAGGCTACACCTTC. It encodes CASSPRTGWLGYTF. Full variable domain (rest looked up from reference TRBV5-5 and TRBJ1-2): DAGVTQSPTHLIKTRGQQVTLRCSPISGHKSVSWYQQVLGQGPQFIFQYYEKEERGRGNFPDRFSARQFPNYSSELNVNALLLGDSALYLCASSPRTGWLGYTFGSGTRLTVV.

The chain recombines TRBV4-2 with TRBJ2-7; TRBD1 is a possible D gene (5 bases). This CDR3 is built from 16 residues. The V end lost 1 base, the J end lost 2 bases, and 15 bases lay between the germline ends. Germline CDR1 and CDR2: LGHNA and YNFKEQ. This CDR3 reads CASSQVAAKQAYEQYF. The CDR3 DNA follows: TGTGCCAGCAGCCAAGTTGCGGCTAAACAGGCCTACGAGCAGTACTTC.

In DNA, the CDR3 is TGTGCCAGCAGCTTACCGGGGGAGGGATGGGACTATGGCTACACCTTC. Protein product: CASSLPGEGWDYGYTF. This rearrangement joins TRBV11-2 to TRBJ1-2; weak D call: TRBD1 (5 bases). Germline lookup yields CDR1 SGHAT and CDR2 FQNNGV. The CDR3 consists of 16 residues. Trimming cost V 2 bases and J 3 bases, with 16 bases left between them.

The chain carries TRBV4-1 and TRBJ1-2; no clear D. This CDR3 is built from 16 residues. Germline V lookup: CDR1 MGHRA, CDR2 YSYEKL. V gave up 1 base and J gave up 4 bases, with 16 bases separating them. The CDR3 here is CASSQAPKYFSYGYTF. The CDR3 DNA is TGCGCCAGCAGCCAAGCCCCGAAGTACTTTTCCTATGGCTACACCTTC.

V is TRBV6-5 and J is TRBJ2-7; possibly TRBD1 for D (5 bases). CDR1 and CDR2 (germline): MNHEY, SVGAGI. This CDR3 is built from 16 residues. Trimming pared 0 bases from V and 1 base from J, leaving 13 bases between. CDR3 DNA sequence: TGTGCCAGCAGTTACTCGCTTACAGGAACATCCTACGAGCAGTACTTC. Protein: CASSYSLTGTSYEQYF.

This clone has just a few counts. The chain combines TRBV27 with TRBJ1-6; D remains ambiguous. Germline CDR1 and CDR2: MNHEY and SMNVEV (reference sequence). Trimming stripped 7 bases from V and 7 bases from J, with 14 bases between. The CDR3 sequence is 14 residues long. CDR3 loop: CASKLREGNSPLHF. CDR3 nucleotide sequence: TGTGCCAGCAAGCTACGGGAGGGCAATTCACCCCTCCACTTT.